A selection of T cell receptor beta chains follows, all from one sample in a study of cytomegalovirus exposure and HLA in healthy donors. Clones were read by immunoSEQ multiplex PCR, and TCRdb kept only the in-frame ones, dropping some. Of roughly 38,000 clones in the sample, roughly 90% were seen once. The sequenced sample was PBMCs. The source is a woman under 30 in good health and CMV-seronegative. Both conserved end residues are part of each CDR3. The D gene is left open where the match is weak. Only part of the rows carry a size: once, few, many, or a class if the clone is expanded.

j_gene: TRBJ2-2; abundance: -; v_gene: TRBV4-1; d_gene: -; CDR3nt: TGCGCCAGCAGCTCGGGACTTGCCGGGGAGCTGTTTTTT; CDR3aa: CASSSGLAGELFF
j_gene: TRBJ2-1; abundance: -; v_gene: TRBV28; d_gene: TRBD2; CDR3nt: TGTGCCAGCAGATCCCGTCGGACTAGCAGGGGCTCTATCTCCTACAATGAGCAGTTCTTC; CDR3aa: CASRSRRTSRGSISYNEQFF
j_gene: TRBJ1-3; abundance: few; v_gene: TRBV30; d_gene: -; CDR3nt: TGTGCCTGGAACAGGCGATCTGGAAACACCATATATTTT; CDR3aa: CAWNRRSGNTIYF
j_gene: TRBJ1-1; abundance: -; v_gene: TRBV28; d_gene: TRBD1; CDR3nt: TGTGCCAGCAGTCCAGGGGGGAGGACTGAAGCTTTCTTT; CDR3aa: CASSPGGRTEAFF
j_gene: TRBJ2-3; abundance: -; v_gene: TRBV27; d_gene: TRBD1; CDR3nt: TGTGCCAGCAGTCGGGACAGGGGGACAGATACGCAGTATTTT; CDR3aa: CASSRDRGTDTQYF
j_gene: TRBJ2-7; abundance: few; v_gene: TRBV6-4; d_gene: -; CDR3nt: TGTGCCAGCAGTGATCCCAGGGCCTCCCCTATCGTGCAGTACTTC; CDR3aa: CASSDPRASPIVQYF
j_gene: TRBJ2-7; abundance: -; v_gene: TRBV28; d_gene: -; CDR3nt: TGTGCCAGCAGTCCAAGGGGCCAAGCTCCTAACGAGCAGTACTTC; CDR3aa: CASSPRGQAPNEQYF
j_gene: TRBJ2-7; abundance: -; v_gene: TRBV27; d_gene: TRBD2; CDR3nt: TGTGCCAGCAGTCCATTGACTAGCGGGAGAGGGTACGAGCAGTACTTC; CDR3aa: CASSPLTSGRGYEQYF
j_gene: TRBJ2-5; abundance: -; v_gene: TRBV28; d_gene: -; CDR3nt: TGTGCCACCTCCAGTGGACAGAAAGAGACCCAGTACTTC; CDR3aa: CATSSGQKETQYF
j_gene: TRBJ2-3; abundance: -; v_gene: TRBV11-2; d_gene: TRBD2; CDR3nt: TGTGCCAGCAGCTTAGCCCGATTGGCGGGAGGGAGGACAGATACGCAGTATTTT; CDR3aa: CASSLARLAGGRTDTQYF
j_gene: TRBJ2-1; abundance: -; v_gene: TRBV5-1; d_gene: TRBD2; CDR3nt: TGCGCCAGCAGCTTGGTGGGACTAGCGTACAACAATGAGCAGTTCTTC; CDR3aa: CASSLVGLAYNNEQFF
j_gene: TRBJ2-7; abundance: -; v_gene: TRBV27; d_gene: -; CDR3nt: TGTGCCAGCAGTTTAACTCGGAGCTCCTACGAGCAGTACTTC; CDR3aa: CASSLTRSSYEQYF
j_gene: TRBJ1-5; abundance: -; v_gene: TRBV28; d_gene: -; CDR3nt: TGTGCCACCAGGACTGGCACTGTCTCTGGCAATCAGCCCCAGCATTTT; CDR3aa: CATRTGTVSGNQPQHF
j_gene: TRBJ2-1; abundance: -; v_gene: TRBV9; d_gene: -; CDR3nt: TGTGCCAGCGAGCCCAATGAGCAGTTCTTC; CDR3aa: CASEPNEQFF
j_gene: TRBJ2-1; abundance: -; v_gene: TRBV6-5; d_gene: TRBD2; CDR3nt: TGTGCCAGCAGTTCCGGGACTAGCGGGAGGGAGCAGTTCTTC; CDR3aa: CASSSGTSGREQFF
j_gene: TRBJ1-2; abundance: -; v_gene: TRBV5-6; d_gene: TRBD1; CDR3nt: TGTGCCAGCCGGGGAGCCCGACAGGGAGGACAGGGCTACACCTTC; CDR3aa: CASRGARQGGQGYTF
j_gene: TRBJ2-7; abundance: -; v_gene: TRBV19; d_gene: TRBD2; CDR3nt: TGTGCCAGTAGTATCCCTGCTAGCGGCAACACCTACGAGCAGTACTTC; CDR3aa: CASSIPASGNTYEQYF
j_gene: TRBJ2-1; abundance: once; v_gene: TRBV15; d_gene: TRBD2; CDR3nt: TGTGCCACCAGCAGAGATATAGCGGGAGGTGTCGATGAGCAGTTCTTC; CDR3aa: CATSRDIAGGVDEQFF
j_gene: TRBJ2-7; abundance: -; v_gene: TRBV15; d_gene: TRBD2; CDR3nt: TGTGCCACCAGCAGAGACCGGGGGCGGGAGGCCTACTCCTACGAGCAGTACTTC; CDR3aa: CATSRDRGREAYSYEQYF
j_gene: TRBJ1-1; abundance: -; v_gene: TRBV30; d_gene: -; CDR3nt: TGTGCCTGGAGTGTGGGCAACATGAACACTGAAGCTTTCTTT; CDR3aa: CAWSVGNMNTEAFF
j_gene: TRBJ2-6; abundance: -; v_gene: TRBV4-3; d_gene: TRBD1; CDR3nt: TGCGCCAGCAGCCAAGGGACAGGGGCGTCATCTGGGGCCAACGTCCTGACTTTC; CDR3aa: CASSQGTGASSGANVLTF
j_gene: TRBJ2-3; abundance: -; v_gene: TRBV5-1; d_gene: -; CDR3nt: TGCGCCAGCAGGGCCACAGGAAGCACAGATACGCAGTATTTT; CDR3aa: CASRATGSTDTQYF
j_gene: TRBJ2-7; abundance: -; v_gene: TRBV28; d_gene: TRBD1; CDR3nt: TGTGCCAGCAGTTTGAACAGGGGGCCCTACGAGCAGTACTTC; CDR3aa: CASSLNRGPYEQYF
j_gene: TRBJ2-7; abundance: few; v_gene: TRBV28; d_gene: TRBD2; CDR3nt: TGTGCCAGCAGGCAAAACCGAGTAACTAGCGGGAGGCCCTACGAGCAGTACTTC; CDR3aa: CASRQNRVTSGRPYEQYF
j_gene: TRBJ1-2; abundance: -; v_gene: TRBV7-2; d_gene: TRBD1; CDR3nt: TGTGCCAGCAGCTTAGGGCCAGGGGGCGAATATGGCTACACCTTC; CDR3aa: CASSLGPGGEYGYTF
j_gene: TRBJ1-5; abundance: few; v_gene: TRBV7-2; d_gene: -; CDR3nt: TGTGCCAGCACTCTCAACGGGGGGGATCAGCCCCAGCATTTT; CDR3aa: CASTLNGGDQPQHF
j_gene: TRBJ1-3; abundance: -; v_gene: TRBV28; d_gene: -; CDR3nt: TGTGCCAGCAGTCCGACAGGCACCCTCTCTGGAAACACCATATATTTT; CDR3aa: CASSPTGTLSGNTIYF
j_gene: TRBJ1-5; abundance: -; v_gene: TRBV27; d_gene: TRBD1; CDR3nt: TGTGCCAGCAGTTTAGTCGGACAGGGGGCTAAGGGGGCGCATCGTCCCCAGCATTTT; CDR3aa: CASSLVGQGAKGAHRPQHF
j_gene: TRBJ2-5; abundance: -; v_gene: TRBV28; d_gene: -; CDR3nt: TGTGCCAGCAGTTTATTGGGACTGAGCCATGAGACCCAGTACTTC; CDR3aa: CASSLLGLSHETQYF
j_gene: TRBJ2-7; abundance: -; v_gene: TRBV25-1; d_gene: TRBD1; CDR3nt: TGTGCCAGCAGTGAGATACAGGGGACCCAAAACTTC; CDR3aa: CASSEIQGTQNF
j_gene: TRBJ2-3; abundance: -; v_gene: TRBV7-2; d_gene: -; CDR3nt: TGTGCCAGCAGCCGCCGAGGTTCCACAGATACGCAGTATTTT; CDR3aa: CASSRRGSTDTQYF